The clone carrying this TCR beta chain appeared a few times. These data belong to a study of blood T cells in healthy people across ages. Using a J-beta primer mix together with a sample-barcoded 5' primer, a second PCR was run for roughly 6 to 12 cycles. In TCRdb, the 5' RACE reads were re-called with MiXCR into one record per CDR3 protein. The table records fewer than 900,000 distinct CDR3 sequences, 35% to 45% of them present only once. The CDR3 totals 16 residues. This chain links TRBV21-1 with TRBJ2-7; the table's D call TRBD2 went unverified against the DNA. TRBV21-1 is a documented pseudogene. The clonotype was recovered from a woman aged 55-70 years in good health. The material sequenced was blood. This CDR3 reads CASSNQREGLSYEQYF. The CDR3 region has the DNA TGTGCCAGCAGCAACCAGCGGGAGGGGCTATCCTACGAGCAGTACTTC.